This TCR beta chain was sequenced in a study of cytomegalovirus exposure and HLA in healthy donors (dated by TCRdb to 2015 to 2018). About the investigation overall: In an earlier analysis of several hundred of the donors, 276 Gb of sequence data and roughly 100 million unique TCR beta sequences from 150 million to 200 million T cells were reported. Among the roughly 380 genotyped donors, roughly 80% belonged to the genetic ancestry cluster associated with self-reported Caucasian donors. A later genetic analysis took genome-wide SNP genotypes for about three fifths of the 666 donors and used that subset as a discovery cohort. Roughly 5 DR-DQ haplotypes were treated as single units for association and clustering because of strong linkage in the cohort. Rather than drawing on any new phenotypic data, the later analysis identified candidate immune exposures from TCR beta sequences and the way those sequences occurred across donors. An early release covering just under 650 HLA-typed donors comprised approximately 290 gigabases of sequencing data and some 79 million unique TCR sequences. Every discovery cohort repertoire had been produced on one sequencing platform. An earlier analysis of several hundred of the donors applied high-throughput TCR beta sequencing to assess whether each TCR beta V gene segment acted as functional or pseudogenic. On average, 235,054 unique TCR beta nucleotide sequences were sequenced per donor among 300 to 500 genotyped donors of the cohort, with roughly 18% of those sequences being non-productive. A separate validation cohort of more than 100 different subjects was used in addition to the roughly 700-subject first cohort. The T cell repertoires of 666 subjects were profiled by immunosequencing and related to cytomegalovirus serostatus. The number of donors typed differed by locus, with about 629-630 for A, B, C, DRB1 and DQB1, more than 500 for DQA1, 600 to 610 for DPA1, and around 430 for DPB1. Donor age, sex, ethnicity and CMV serostatus were compiled together with the repertoire data. In a later analysis, previously published TCR beta repertoires from hundreds of donors were re-analyzed and high-resolution HLA genotyping was added so that TCR occurrence patterns could be studied. The study aimed to test whether cataloging public T cell receptors could reveal signatures of past pathogen exposure. Class I and class II HLA loci were covered by the typing at four-digit resolution. The study combined high-throughput TCR immunosequencing, statistical association of individual TCRs with disease status, and machine learning to predict cytomegalovirus infection status. Overall results and qualifications from the work: Correlated functional status among segregating V segments might be attributable to linkage disequilibrium, but an unknown experimental factor could not be ruled out. At a false discovery rate of 0.05, a later analysis linked about 17,000 TCR beta sequences to specific HLA alleles. A later genetic analysis reported fewer N-insertions in productive TCRs among donors in an Asian-associated ancestry cluster than the roughly 700-donor mean. In both the original and validation cohorts, the classifier was reported to diagnose cytomegalovirus status with high specificity and sensitivity. A further reported finding was that TCR beta sequences accurately predicted the HLA-A and HLA-B alleles for most subjects in the first cohort. Because counts were too low, roughly 18 rarely observed V segments, including chromosome 9 orphons, were left out of the earlier analysis of a few hundred of the donors. The sequencing pipeline was judged likely to have produced a cluster of highly shared sequence variants as a technical artifact. Most TCR sequences were observed very rarely across donors, whereas some public TCRs were present in many individuals. The study listed 150 to 200 TCR beta chains as associated with cytomegalovirus. In an earlier analysis of approximately 590 of the donors, most TCR beta V segments appeared in productive rearrangements about 90% or about 30% of the time, broadly matching IMGT annotations. In vitro tests confirmed that three of the cytomegalovirus-associated TCR beta chains recognize cytomegalovirus antigens. A later analysis found that most CMV-associated TCR beta chains appeared HLA-restricted, with HLA associations seemingly driven largely by CMV exposure. V-gene and J-gene trimming of TCR beta chains was associated with a missense DCLRE1C variant in a later genetic analysis, and the association was replicated in an independent cohort. For the cohort, immune exposure information was limited to CMV serostatus. Because some donors lacked HLA typing at each locus, the association tests relied only on the typed subset. Some IMGT-functional V segments, including TRBV6-2 and TRBV6-3, could not be told apart with the 87-base-pair reads, so those segments were excluded. Assigning TCR associations to individual alleles was difficult when HLA alleles, especially DR and DQ, strongly co-occurred. The cohort was sequenced for TCR beta chains only, and without alpha or paired-chain data the features that could be detected were limited. In a later analysis, the rate of TCR association differed among HLA loci, with DRB1 alleles having the most associated TCRs and HLA-C alleles having the fewest. A later analysis reported that several top co-occurrence clusters appeared linked to parvovirus B19, influenza, CMV and Epstein-Barr virus. In a later analysis, HLA-associated TCR beta chains were found to be more clonally expanded and to have lower generation probabilities than equally common non-associated chains. Sequencing depth was assumed to be roughly uniform across donors in the presence/absence analyses, though that assumption may not hold. It was suggested by the authors that the approach could potentially be generalized to other disease states and immunological phenotypes.

In total, fewer than 750 healthy bone marrow donors made up the cohort. Cohort members were all nominally healthy when sampled, although unrecorded immune exposures were likely present. The donor tested CMV seronegative, placing the donor among the approximately 360 seronegative members of the cohort. A peripheral blood sample was provided by each donor, and peripheral blood mononuclear cells were used for TCR beta sequencing. Genomic DNA extraction from the blood cell samples was performed with the Qiagen DNeasy Blood Extraction Kit. From the germline V gene (reference sequence), CDR1 is MNHEY and CDR2 is SMNVEV. Compared with germline, V lacks 6 bases and J lacks 0 bases; bases without a gene match: 17. The CDR3 measures 19 amino acids from cysteine to phenylalanine. The DNA shown is the 57-base CDR3, in frame from base 1. Library preparation employed the immunoSEQ multiplex PCR assay. A mixture of 60 forward primers for TCR Vbeta segments and 13 reverse primers for TCR Jbeta segments was used in the multiplex PCR. The CDR3 region of rearranged TCR beta genes was amplified from genomic DNA by a multiplex PCR assay. The Illumina HiSeq System was used to sequence the amplified TCR beta libraries as 87-base-pair reads. The paper's data handling went like this. A later analysis counted about 80 million unique TCR beta chains across the 600 to 850 repertoires, and roughly 10 million of these chains were shared by at least two donors. A nearest-neighbor algorithm error-corrected the raw reads and collapsed the reads into unique sequences, merging closely related sequences to remove PCR and sequencing errors. V, D and J gene segments were assigned by aligning CDR3 sequences to IMGT reference sequences. For a sequence to be retained, at least a six-nucleotide match to both a V gene segment and a J gene segment was required. Rearrangements were called productive when the CDR3 lacked stop codons and stayed in frame with V and J; all others were non-productive. Following IMGT convention, CDR3 was defined as the stretch from the second conserved V-encoded cysteine up to the conserved J-encoded phenylalanine. The earlier analysis of roughly 590 of the donors excluded sequences that lacked an unambiguous match to a single V gene segment. In an earlier analysis of more than 500 of the donors, a V segment was called functional when productive rearrangements were above 56.7%, and segregating when the standard deviation between donors exceeded 5%. To diagnose cytomegalovirus status from the catalog of TCR beta chain sequences, a statistical classification framework was built. V and J gene assignment, in a later analysis, came from comparing TCR nucleotide sequences with IMGT/GENE-DB human TR gene sequences. The TCRdist pipeline was used in a later analysis to assign CDR3 sequences and most-parsimonious VDJ recombination scenarios. A later analysis defined each TCR beta chain by its CDR3 amino acid sequence plus V-gene family, and excluded reads lacking a unique V-gene family. A later analysis removed several hundred highly shared, low-generation-probability nucleotide sequences to deal with suspected cross-contamination and a sequencing artifact. For each public chain, a later analysis derived a clonal expansion index from normalized ranks of inferred template counts within each repertoire. In a later analysis, generation probabilities were computed using a VDJ recombination model fitted to out-of-frame rearrangements, and the results were checked against IGoR. In a later analysis, TCR-TCR, TCR-HLA and TCR-CMV co-occurrence was scored with hypergeometric tests, and a repertoire-size bias correction was applied to TCR pairs. In a later analysis, false discovery rates were estimated by permuting HLA or CMV assignments 20 times. In a later analysis, co-occurring TCRs were grouped using DBSCAN, and TCRdist sequence similarity was added for clustering within HLA-allele-positive subsets. Repertoires with fewer than 30,000 or more than 120,000 public chains were left out of co-occurrence clustering, as were four to six repertoires with anomalous nucleotide sharing. This is the immuneACCESS table as TCRdb keeps it, with only in-frame sequences that have V and J called. A part of the clones is gone; compared with another copy, unresolved V genes explain less than half, and the rest is unexplained. V and J calls and clone size follow that table, whereas D and trimming were derived from the DNA. Recorded for this sample are 150,000 to 200,000 clones; almost 85% of them occurred a single time. Jointly, the top ten make up roughly 1% of the sample.

Notes on this clone: There is no known antigen for this receptor. No qualities accompany the bases; no much larger clone lies one base away.

The sequenced sample was PBMCs. This chain is built from TRBV27 and TRBJ2-1; 7 central nucleotides agree with TRBD2. The receptor was derived from a man aged 30 to 45 in good health and CMV-seronegative. CDR3 loop: CASSPGTMDALNSYNEQFF. Read as DNA, the sequence is TGTGCCAGCAGCCCGGGGACTATGGATGCCCTTAACTCCTACAATGAGCAGTTCTTC.